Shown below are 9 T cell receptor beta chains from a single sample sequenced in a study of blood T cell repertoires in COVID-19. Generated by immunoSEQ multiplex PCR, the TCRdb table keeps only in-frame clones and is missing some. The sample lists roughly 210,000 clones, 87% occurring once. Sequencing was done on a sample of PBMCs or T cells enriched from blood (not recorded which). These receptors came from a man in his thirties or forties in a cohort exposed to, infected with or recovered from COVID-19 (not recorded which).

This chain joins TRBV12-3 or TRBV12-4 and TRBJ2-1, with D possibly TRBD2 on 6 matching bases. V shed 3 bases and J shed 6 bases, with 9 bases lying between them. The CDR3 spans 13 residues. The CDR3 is CASSFPGLNEQFF. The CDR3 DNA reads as TGTGCCAGCAGTTTCCCGGGACTCAATGAGCAGTTCTTC.

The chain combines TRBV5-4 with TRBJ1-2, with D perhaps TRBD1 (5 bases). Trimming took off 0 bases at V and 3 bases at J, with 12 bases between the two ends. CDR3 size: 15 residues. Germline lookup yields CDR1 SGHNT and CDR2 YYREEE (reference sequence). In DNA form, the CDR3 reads TGTGCCAGCAGCTTGGCGATGACAGAATACTATGGCTACACCTTC. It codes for CASSLAMTEYYGYTF.

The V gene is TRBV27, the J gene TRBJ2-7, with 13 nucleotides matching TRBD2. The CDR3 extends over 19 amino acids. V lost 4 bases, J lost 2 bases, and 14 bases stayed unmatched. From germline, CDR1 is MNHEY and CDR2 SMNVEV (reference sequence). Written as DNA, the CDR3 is TGTGCCAGCAGTTCGACCGCCGGGACTAGCGGGACCCAAACCTACGAGCAGTACTTC. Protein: CASSSTAGTSGTQTYEQYF.

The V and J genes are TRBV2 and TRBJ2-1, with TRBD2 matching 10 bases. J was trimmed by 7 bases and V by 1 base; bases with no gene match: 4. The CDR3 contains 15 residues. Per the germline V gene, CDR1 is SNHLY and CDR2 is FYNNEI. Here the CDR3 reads CASSEELAGINEQFF. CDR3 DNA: TGTGCCAGCAGTGAAGAACTAGCGGGGATAAATGAGCAGTTCTTC.

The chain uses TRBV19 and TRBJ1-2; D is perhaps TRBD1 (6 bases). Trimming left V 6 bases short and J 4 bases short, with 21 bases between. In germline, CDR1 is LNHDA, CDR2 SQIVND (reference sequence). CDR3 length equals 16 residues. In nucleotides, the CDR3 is TGTGCCAGTAGCCCGATCGCGCAGGGGAACAGCTATGGCTACACCTTC. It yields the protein CASSPIAQGNSYGYTF.

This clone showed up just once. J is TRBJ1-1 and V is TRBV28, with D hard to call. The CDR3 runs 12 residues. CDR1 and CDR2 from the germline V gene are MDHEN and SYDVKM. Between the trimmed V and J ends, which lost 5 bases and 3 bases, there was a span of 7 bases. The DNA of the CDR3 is TGTGCCAGCAGTCCAACATACACTGAAGCTTTCTTT. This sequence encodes CASSPTYTEAFF.

This chain's CDR3 is CASSLDEDTQYF. The CDR3 region has the DNA TGTGCCAGCAGCTTAGACGAGGATACGCAGTATTTT. V gene TRBV7-8 combines with J gene TRBJ2-3; D gene unclear. CDR1 and CDR2 (germline): SGHVS, FQNEAQ. CDR3 length: 12 residues. V was cut by 1 base and J by 6 bases, with 5 bases left in between.

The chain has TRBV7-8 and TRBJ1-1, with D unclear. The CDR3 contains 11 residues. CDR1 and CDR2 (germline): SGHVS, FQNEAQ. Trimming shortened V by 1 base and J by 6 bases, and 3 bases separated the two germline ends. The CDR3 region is CASSLVSEAFF. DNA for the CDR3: TGTGCCAGCAGCTTAGTCTCTGAAGCTTTCTTT.

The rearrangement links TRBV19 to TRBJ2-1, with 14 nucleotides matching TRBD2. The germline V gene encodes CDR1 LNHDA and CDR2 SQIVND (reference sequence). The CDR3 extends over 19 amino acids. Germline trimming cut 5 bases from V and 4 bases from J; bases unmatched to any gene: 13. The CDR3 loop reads CASSFGTSGRSYGYNEQFF. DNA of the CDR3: TGTGCCAGTAGTTTTGGGACTAGCGGGAGATCTTACGGATACAATGAGCAGTTCTTC.